The sequence of this T cell receptor (beta chain) was determined in a study of radiation and T cells in renal cell carcinoma. General study findings and limits: Pretreatment tumor biopsies were lacking, so baseline clonotypes are unknown.

Germline-derived CDR1 and CDR2 are SGDLS and YYNGEE. Trimming removed 4 bases at V and 2 bases at J, with 5 bases between. This CDR3 is built from 12 residues. Profiled with immunoSEQ multiplex PCR; TCRdb holds only in-frame clones, not every one. The table has about 150,000 clones, 88% seen once. Time point given: baseline pretreatment blood. The treatment denotes: 15 Gy SBRT to primary tumor, nephrectomy 4 weeks later. Serial blood draws occurred at baseline and 2 and 4 weeks post-SBRT. Comments on this clone: Its antigen remains unidentified.

The TCR comes from a woman between 50 and 59 years old with renal cell carcinoma. This specimen consisted of blood, obtained from a patient whose treatment included radiotherapy and nephrectomy. The V call is TRBV9, the J call TRBJ2-3; D not resolved. DNA for the CDR3: TGTGCCAGCAGCCCCCACACAGATACGCAGTATTTT. Protein product: CASSPHTDTQYF. The variable domain in full, completed from reference TRBV9 and TRBJ2-3, reads DSGVTQTPKHLITATGQRVTLRCSPRSGDLSVYWYQQSLDQGLQFLIQYYNGEERAKGNILERFSAQQFPDLHSELNLSSLELGDSALYFCASSPHTDTQYFGPGTRLTVL.